The 5 T cell receptor beta chains below were found in one sample sequenced in a study of breast tumors, draining lymph nodes, adjacent tissues. TCRdb ran MiXCR on the multiplex PCR reads and lists one entry per CDR3 protein. This table holds 150,000 to 200,000 distinct CDR3 sequences, around 33% found once. The lymph nodes were axillary draining lymph nodes from breast cancer patients. Sequencing was performed on axillary lymph node tissue. The receptors stem from a female donor with breast cancer. Some clones in this sample may be carry-over from other donors' samples.

This clonotype was recorded at least ten times. This rearrangement joins TRBV2 to TRBJ1-5, with D maybe TRBD1 (5 bases). Germline CDR1 is SNHLY and CDR2 is FYNNEI. The CDR3 contains 15 residues. The germline V and J ends were trimmed by 1 base and 5 bases, with 12 bases remaining between them. Here the CDR3 reads CASSEDGLGDQPQHF. For the CDR3, the DNA is TGTGCCAGCAGTGAAGACGGCTTGGGGGATCAGCCCCAGCATTTT.

This clonotype was counted between two and nine times. The DNA of the CDR3 is TGTGCCAGCAGCTTACAGACAGCGTTCTACGAGCAGTACTTC. Translating it yields CASSLQTAFYEQYF. The J gene is TRBJ2-7, the V gene TRBV5-8; tentatively, D is TRBD1 (5 bases). V was shortened by 2 bases and J by 3 bases, with 12 bases between the two germline ends. This CDR3 is built from 14 residues. Germline-derived CDR1 and CDR2 are SGHTS and YDEGEE.

This clonotype was counted between two and nine times. This could be a read error, since a much larger clone is one nucleotide away. The J gene is TRBJ2-1, the V gene TRBV20-1; the D is unclear. The ends were cut back, 3 bases at V and 5 bases at J, with 17 bases in the middle. This CDR3 is 15 amino acids long. Germline loops: CDR1 DFQATT, CDR2 SNEGSKA (reference sequence). CDR3 protein: CSASPVLPKNNEQFF. CDR3 bases: TGCAGTGCTAGCCCCGTACTCCCTAAAAACAATGAGCAGTTCTTC.

About this clonotype itself: A much larger clonotype is one base distant, so this may be a read error. CDR3 DNA sequence: TGTGCCAGCAACGACAATATGGGAGGGTCCGGTCCCGAGCAGTACTTC. It codes for CASNDNMGGSGPEQYF. The chain has TRBV6-2 or TRBV6-3 and TRBJ2-7; 7 bases line up with TRBD2. Per germline, CDR1 MNHEY and CDR2 SVGEGT. Trimming took 7 bases from V and 6 from J; bases not matched to a gene: 18. CDR3 length equals 16 residues.

This clonotype has ten or more counts. The V and J genes are TRBV7-2 and TRBJ1-4; the D is unclear. Trimming cost V 1 base and J 0 bases, with 12 bases left between them. Per germline, CDR1 SGHTA and CDR2 FQGNSA. This CDR3 is built from 17 residues. The CDR3 nucleotides are TGTGCCAGCAGCTTAGTCGGCGGATTTTCAACTAATGAAAAACTGTTTTTT. As protein: CASSLVGGFSTNEKLFF.